These 17 T cell receptor beta chains share one sample of origin, sequenced in a study of T cell responses to AZD1222 COVID-19 vaccine. Sequencing used immunoSEQ multiplex PCR; TCRdb keeps in-frame clones, though not all of them. The sample yields about 180,000 clones, 90% to 95% seen once. Specimen: peripheral blood, collected 28 days after the second AZD1222 dose. The origin of the receptors is an adult who received the AZD1222 COVID-19 vaccine.

This chain connects TRBV28 to TRBJ2-2, with a possible D match to TRBD2 (6 bases). From germline, CDR1 is MDHEN and CDR2 SYDVKM. V dropped 8 bases and J dropped 4 bases, with 17 bases sitting between them. The CDR3 is 15 amino acids. CDR3 loop: CASGILGTATGELFF. The CDR3 bases are TGTGCCAGCGGAATACTAGGGACTGCCACCGGGGAGCTGTTTTTT.

The chain couples TRBV28 to TRBJ1-4; maybe TRBD1 (5 bases). The ends were cut back, 4 bases at V and 0 bases at J, with 12 bases in the middle. Germline-derived CDR1 and CDR2 are MDHEN and SYDVKM. The CDR3 has 16 residues. The CDR3 spells CASSSDRGATNEKLFF. As DNA, the CDR3 is TGTGCCAGCAGTTCGGACCGGGGGGCAACTAATGAAAAACTGTTTTTT.

J is TRBJ1-3 and V is TRBV28; D is unresolved. Per the germline V gene, CDR1 is MDHEN and CDR2 is SYDVKM. The CDR3 spans 14 residues. Trimming cost V 3 bases and J 2 bases, with 8 bases left between them. The CDR3 reads CASSFEGTGNTIYF. In DNA, the CDR3 is TGTGCCAGCAGTTTCGAAGGAACTGGAAACACCATATATTTT.

J is TRBJ2-5 and V is TRBV19, with 11 bases matching TRBD2. Germline CDR1 LNHDA, CDR2 SQIVND (reference sequence). Trimming cost V 1 base and J 1 base; bases outside gene matches: 8. This CDR3 comprises 18 residues. The CDR3 sequence is CASSIVGSGRVFQETQYF. The DNA for the CDR3 is TGTGCCAGTAGTATAGTAGGTAGCGGGAGGGTCTTCCAAGAGACCCAGTACTTC.

This clone showed up just once. The J gene is TRBJ1-2, the V gene TRBV19; the D is unclear. V dropped 7 bases and J dropped 4 bases, with 16 bases sitting between them. There are 14 residues in the CDR3. CDR1 and CDR2 from the germline V gene are LNHDA and SQIVND (reference sequence). In DNA, the CDR3 is TGTGCCAGTACCCCGGGGTGGAGCGGCTATGGCTACACCTTC. Translating gives CASTPGWSGYGYTF.

The rearrangement links TRBV4-1 to TRBJ1-6; TRBD1 agrees at 8 bases. The trim removed 4 bases at V and 8 bases at J, leaving 7 bases unmatched. The CDR3 has 15 residues. Germline-derived CDR1 and CDR2 are MGHRA and YSYEKL. The CDR3 DNA sequence: TGCGCCAGCAGCCCAGAGACAGGGGCTTATTCACCCCTCCACTTT. Its translation: CASSPETGAYSPLHF.

The V and J genes are TRBV14 and TRBJ1-6, with a weak D call TRBD1 (5 bases). This CDR3 contains 14 residues. Trimming removed 4 bases at V and 9 bases at J, with 13 bases between. CDR1 SGHDN and CDR2 FVKESK come from the germline V gene. DNA of the CDR3: TGTGCCAGCAGCCCGAAGGGGATTGGTTCACCCCTCCACTTT. It translates to CASSPKGIGSPLHF.

The chain recombines TRBV5-6 with TRBJ2-7, with 7 bases fitting TRBD2. The CDR3 covers 13 residues. V shed 3 bases, J shed 5 bases, and the junction held 5 bases outside the gene matches. Germline CDR1 and CDR2: SGHDT and YYEEEE. The CDR3 DNA reads TGTGCCAGCAGCTGGGGGGGTGAGAACGAGCAGTACTTC. It yields the protein CASSWGGENEQYF.

This clone was recorded only once. This sequence joins TRBV6-4 and TRBJ2-1; no definite D call. This CDR3 is built from 15 residues. Germline V gene sequence: CDR1 MRHNA, CDR2 SNTAGT. Trimming took off 0 bases at V and 7 bases at J, with 13 bases between the two ends. The CDR3 sequence: CASSDSQTSSNEQFF. The CDR3 region has the DNA TGTGCCAGCAGTGACTCTCAGACTTCCAGTAATGAGCAGTTCTTC.

The genes are TRBV6-1 and TRBJ1-6; D remains unclear. Looked up from germline, CDR1 is MNHNS and CDR2 is SASEGT. V gave up 0 bases and J gave up 9 bases, with 9 bases separating them. This CDR3 region has 14 residues. DNA of the CDR3: TGTGCCAGCAGTGAAGCATGGGAGCTTTCACCCCTCCACTTT. This codes for CASSEAWELSPLHF.

V and J are TRBV13 and TRBJ2-1; 8 bases align to TRBD2. The CDR3 runs to 16 residues. J gave up 4 bases and V 5 bases, and 10 bases lay outside the gene matches. In germline, CDR1 is PRHDT, CDR2 FYEKMQ (reference sequence). CDR3 residues: CASSLEPRGGYNEQFF. CDR3 in DNA: TGTGCCAGCAGCCTAGAACCCCGGGGGGGGTACAATGAGCAGTTCTTC.

This chain connects TRBV30 to TRBJ2-3; D may be TRBD1 or TRBD2 (6 bases each). Germline V gives CDR1 GTSNPN, CDR2 SVGIG (reference sequence). Trimming pared 0 bases from V and 2 bases from J, leaving 12 bases between. There are 15 residues in the CDR3. The CDR3 nucleotides read TGTGCCTGGAGTGTATCGGGGGCATACACAGATACGCAGTATTTT. It is translated as CAWSVSGAYTDTQYF.

The chain links TRBV7-9 to TRBJ1-4; weak D call: TRBD1 (5 bases). Deletions cut 3 bases from V and 8 bases from J, with 10 bases between. Germline-derived CDR1 and CDR2 are SEHNR and FQNEAQ (reference sequence). CDR3 size: 13 residues. As DNA, the CDR3 is TGTGCCAGCAGCTTCGACAGTACCGAAAAACTGTTTTTT. It codes for CASSFDSTEKLFF.

V gene TRBV19 combines with J gene TRBJ2-3; unclear D gene. Per germline, CDR1 LNHDA and CDR2 SQIVND (reference sequence). V lost 4 bases and J lost 8, with 13 bases in between. CDR3 length equals 13 residues. CDR3 residues: CASSRGNTATQYF. The CDR3 DNA reads as TGTGCCAGTAGTAGAGGAAACACGGCTACGCAGTATTTT.

This clone was counted once. This chain joins TRBV18 and TRBJ1-5; tentative D call: TRBD1 (5 bases). The CDR3 is 15 amino acids. From germline, CDR1 is KGHSH and CDR2 LQKENI. V shed 4 bases and J shed 6 bases, with 16 bases lying between them. The chain's CDR3 is CASSRGKGFGQPQHF. Here the CDR3 DNA reads TGTGCCAGCTCACGGGGGAAAGGGTTCGGTCAGCCCCAGCATTTT.

About this clone itself: Different DNA sequences within this sample yield the same CDR3. The gene calls are TRBV11-3 and TRBJ2-3, with unresolved D. CDR1 and CDR2 from the germline V gene are SGHNT and YENEEA. The V end was cut by 2 bases, the J end by 2 bases, with 5 bases between. The CDR3 is 13 residues long. The CDR3 sequence: CASSLWSTDTQYF. The CDR3 DNA follows: TGTGCCAGCAGCTTATGGTCCACAGATACGCAGTATTTT.

A few counts support this clone. The chain couples TRBV2 to TRBJ2-5; 11 nucleotides align to TRBD2. The trim removed 4 bases at V and 5 bases at J, leaving 9 bases unmatched. This CDR3 contains 16 residues. CDR1 and CDR2 from the germline V gene are SNHLY and FYNNEI. This chain's CDR3 is CASSALLSGGAETQYF. CDR3 DNA sequence: TGTGCCAGCAGTGCCCTACTTAGCGGGGGGGCGGAGACCCAGTACTTC.